This T cell receptor (beta chain) was recorded in a study of OX40 agonist ivuxolimab in advanced cancers. Notes on the study in general: Clonal expansion was seen in CD4+ and CD8+ blood T cells by week 6 at 0.1 to 3.0 mg/kg.

About this clone itself: Its antigen is unknown.

The CDR3 length is 13 residues. The V end lost 5 bases, the J end lost 2 bases, and 8 bases lay between the germline ends. The germline CDR1 and CDR2 sequences are SEHNR and FQNEAQ (reference sequence). Measured with immunoSEQ multiplex PCR; TCRdb has only the in-frame clones, and not every one. The data contain 48,000 or so clones, approximately 85% of them singletons. The sequencing here drew on CD4+ or CD8+ T cells sorted from blood, taken in a trial of the OX40 agonist ivuxolimab. The clonotype originates from an adult with an advanced solid tumor such as melanoma, head and neck, liver or kidney cancer. This sequence joins TRBV7-9 and TRBJ2-3; either TRBD1 or TRBD2 may supply D (5 bases each). The CDR3 protein is CASSAGTTDTQYF. DNA for the CDR3: TGTGCCAGCAGCGCCGGGACCACAGATACGCAGTATTTT.